This note documents a single T cell receptor (beta chain) sequence. The source of the sample is a study of blood T cell repertoires in COVID-19. Study information: Both acute and convalescent COVID-19 samples were obtained from the United States, Italy and Spain.

Data came from immunoSEQ multiplex PCR; TCRdb stores just in-frame clones and leaves some out. The profile shows some 390,000 clones, nearly 90% of them singletons. The study recruited people aged about 18 to 95 years across approximately 24 US areas. Two negative PCRs, clearance, or symptom resolution had been documented for recovered Cohort 3 donors. The CDR3 consists of 13 residues. J gave up 14 bases and V 5 bases, and 8 bases lay outside the gene matches. Sequencing input: PBMCs or T cells enriched from blood (not recorded which). This TCR was recovered from a woman in her twenties or thirties who had recovered from COVID-19. The chain carries TRBV12-3 or TRBV12-4 and TRBJ1-6; 8 bases line up with TRBD1. CDR3 nucleotides: TGTGCCAGCAGTCGACAGGGACAGGTTTCCCTCCACTTT. Translation gives CASSRQGQVSLHF.